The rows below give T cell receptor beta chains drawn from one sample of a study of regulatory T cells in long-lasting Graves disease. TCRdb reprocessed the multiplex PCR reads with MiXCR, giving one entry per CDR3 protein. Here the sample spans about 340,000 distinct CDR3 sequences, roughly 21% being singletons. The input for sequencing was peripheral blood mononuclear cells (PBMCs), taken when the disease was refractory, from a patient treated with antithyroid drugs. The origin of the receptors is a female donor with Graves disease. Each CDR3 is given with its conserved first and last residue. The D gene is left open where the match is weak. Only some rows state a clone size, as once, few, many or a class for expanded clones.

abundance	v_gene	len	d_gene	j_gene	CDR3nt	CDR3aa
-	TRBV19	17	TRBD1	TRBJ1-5	TGTGCCAGTAGTAGGTTGGGCGGACAGGGATGGAATCAGTCCCAGCATTTT	CASSRLGGQGWNQSQHF
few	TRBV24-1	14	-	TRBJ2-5	TGTGCCACCAGTGGTTCAGGTCACCAAGAGACCCAGTACTTC	CATSGSGHQETQYF
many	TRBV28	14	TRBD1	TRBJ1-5	TGTGCCAGCAGTCCGGGACAGGGGTTTCGGTGGCAACATTTT	CASSPGQGFRWQHF
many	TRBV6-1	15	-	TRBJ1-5	TGTGCCAGCAGTGAAGAATGGGCAGGGGCCCAGCCCCAGCATTTT	CASSEEWAGAQPQHF
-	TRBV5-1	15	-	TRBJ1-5	TGTGCCTGCAGCTTGGGGCGGTATAGCAATCAGCCCCAGCATTTT	CACSLGRYSNQPQHF
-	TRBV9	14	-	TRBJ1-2	TGTGCCAGCAGCACAGAGCTCCAGGCCTATGGCTACACCTTC	CASSTELQAYGYTF
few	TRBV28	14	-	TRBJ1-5	TGTGCCGGCAGTTTTAGGATCGGGCTTCAGCCCCAGCATTTT	CAGSFRIGLQPQHF
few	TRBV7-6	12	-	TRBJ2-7	TGTGCCAGCAGCTTACCCGGGGAGGAGCAGTACTTC	CASSLPGEEQYF
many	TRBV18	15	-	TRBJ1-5	TGTGCCAGCTCAGGGCAGAAACATAGCAATCAGCCCCAGCATTTT	CASSGQKHSNQPQHF
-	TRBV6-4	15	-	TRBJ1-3	TGTGCCAGCAGTTATTTCGGGGAGCCTGGAAACACCATATATTTT	CASSYFGEPGNTIYF
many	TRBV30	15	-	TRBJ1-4	TGTGCCTGGAGTGTACTTTTAACAGGGAGAGAAAAACTGTTTTTT	CAWSVLLTGREKLFF
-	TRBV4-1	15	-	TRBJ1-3	TGCGCCAGCAGCCAAGTAGGGGGAAGTGGAAACACCATATATTTT	CASSQVGGSGNTIYF
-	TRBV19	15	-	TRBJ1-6	TGTGCCAGTAGTCCTCGGACCCTCTATAATTCACCCCTCCACTTT	CASSPRTLYNSPLHF
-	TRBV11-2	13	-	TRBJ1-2	TGTGCCAGCAGAGGTCAGGCGGGCTATGGCTACACCTTC	CASRGQAGYGYTF
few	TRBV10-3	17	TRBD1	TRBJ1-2	TGTGCCATCAGTGAGCCGACCGGGACAGGGGGCGGAAATGGCTACACCTTC	CAISEPTGTGGGNGYTF
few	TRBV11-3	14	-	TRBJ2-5	TGTGCCAGCAGTAAGGGAACTGAGCAAGAGACCCAGTACTTC	CASSKGTEQETQYF
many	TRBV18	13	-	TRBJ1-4	TGTGCCAGCCTCAGGTCAACTAATGAAAAACTGTTTTTT	CASLRSTNEKLFF
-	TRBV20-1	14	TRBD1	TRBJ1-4	TGCAGTGCTAGAAGAGACAGGGGATCTGAAAAACTGTTTTTT	CSARRDRGSEKLFF
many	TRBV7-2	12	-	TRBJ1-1	TGTGCCAGCAGCCCCCCGTACACTGAAGCTTTCTTT	CASSPPYTEAFF
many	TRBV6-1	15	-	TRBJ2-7	TGTGCCAGCAGTCTGTATCGGGAAGGTTCCTACGAGCAGTACTTC	CASSLYREGSYEQYF
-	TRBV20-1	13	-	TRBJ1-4	TGCAGTGCTAGTAGGGGGGTGACTGAAAAACTGTTTTTT	CSASRGVTEKLFF
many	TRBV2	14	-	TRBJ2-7	TGTGCCAGCAGTGCTGGTTCGAGGATGGCCGAGCAGTACTTC	CASSAGSRMAEQYF
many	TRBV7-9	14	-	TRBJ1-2	TGTGCCAGCAGCCCCAGTTTTAGAGAGTATGGCTACACCTTC	CASSPSFREYGYTF
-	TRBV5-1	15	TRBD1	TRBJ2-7	TGCGCCAGCAGCCTCTCAGTCGGACAGGGGAACGAGCAGTACTTC	CASSLSVGQGNEQYF
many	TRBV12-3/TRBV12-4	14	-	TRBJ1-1	TGTGCCAGCAGTGGGGACACCGATAACACTGAAGCTTTCTTT	CASSGDTDNTEAFF
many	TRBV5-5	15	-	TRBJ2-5	TGTGCCAGCAGCTCCTTGCGAGCGGGTAAAGAGACCCAGTACTTC	CASSSLRAGKETQYF
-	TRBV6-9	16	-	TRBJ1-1	TGTGCCAGCAGTTACTCTGTCTCTAGGGATCGGACTGAAGCTTTCTTT	CASSYSVSRDRTEAFF
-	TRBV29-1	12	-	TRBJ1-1	TGCAGCGTTGAACACCCGAACACTGAAGCTTTCTTT	CSVEHPNTEAFF